This T cell receptor beta chain was captured by sequencing in a study of tumor and adjacent non-tumor tissue in lung cancer. Three rounds of nested PCR, following a modified ARM-PCR protocol, produced the TCRbeta library. One entry per CDR3 protein results from TCRdb running MiXCR on the multiplex PCR reads. The sample carries 90,000 to 100,000 distinct CDR3 sequences, around three quarters recorded once. No cell sorting was done before RNA was extracted from the tissue. Distant lung tissue was collected more than 3 cm away from the tumor edge. In germline, CDR1 is GTSNPN, CDR2 SVGIG (reference sequence). The CDR3 is made up of 13 amino acids. Trimming cost V 0 bases and J 5 bases, with 10 bases left between them. Study results and limitations: Compared with tumor, normal lung showed significantly lower TCR diversity.

Concerning this clonotype: What it binds is unknown. Here the CDR3 omits its conserved ending phenylalanine or tryptophan, so a read error is the likely source.

The TCR sequence derives from a man aged 60 to 75 with small cell lung cancer. The chain combines TRBV30 with TRBJ1-1; unclear D gene. Material: distant non-tumor lung tissue. The CDR3 protein is CAWSVQSGTEAFS. For the CDR3, the DNA is TGTGCCTGGAGTGTACAGAGTGGGACTGAAGCTTTCTCT.